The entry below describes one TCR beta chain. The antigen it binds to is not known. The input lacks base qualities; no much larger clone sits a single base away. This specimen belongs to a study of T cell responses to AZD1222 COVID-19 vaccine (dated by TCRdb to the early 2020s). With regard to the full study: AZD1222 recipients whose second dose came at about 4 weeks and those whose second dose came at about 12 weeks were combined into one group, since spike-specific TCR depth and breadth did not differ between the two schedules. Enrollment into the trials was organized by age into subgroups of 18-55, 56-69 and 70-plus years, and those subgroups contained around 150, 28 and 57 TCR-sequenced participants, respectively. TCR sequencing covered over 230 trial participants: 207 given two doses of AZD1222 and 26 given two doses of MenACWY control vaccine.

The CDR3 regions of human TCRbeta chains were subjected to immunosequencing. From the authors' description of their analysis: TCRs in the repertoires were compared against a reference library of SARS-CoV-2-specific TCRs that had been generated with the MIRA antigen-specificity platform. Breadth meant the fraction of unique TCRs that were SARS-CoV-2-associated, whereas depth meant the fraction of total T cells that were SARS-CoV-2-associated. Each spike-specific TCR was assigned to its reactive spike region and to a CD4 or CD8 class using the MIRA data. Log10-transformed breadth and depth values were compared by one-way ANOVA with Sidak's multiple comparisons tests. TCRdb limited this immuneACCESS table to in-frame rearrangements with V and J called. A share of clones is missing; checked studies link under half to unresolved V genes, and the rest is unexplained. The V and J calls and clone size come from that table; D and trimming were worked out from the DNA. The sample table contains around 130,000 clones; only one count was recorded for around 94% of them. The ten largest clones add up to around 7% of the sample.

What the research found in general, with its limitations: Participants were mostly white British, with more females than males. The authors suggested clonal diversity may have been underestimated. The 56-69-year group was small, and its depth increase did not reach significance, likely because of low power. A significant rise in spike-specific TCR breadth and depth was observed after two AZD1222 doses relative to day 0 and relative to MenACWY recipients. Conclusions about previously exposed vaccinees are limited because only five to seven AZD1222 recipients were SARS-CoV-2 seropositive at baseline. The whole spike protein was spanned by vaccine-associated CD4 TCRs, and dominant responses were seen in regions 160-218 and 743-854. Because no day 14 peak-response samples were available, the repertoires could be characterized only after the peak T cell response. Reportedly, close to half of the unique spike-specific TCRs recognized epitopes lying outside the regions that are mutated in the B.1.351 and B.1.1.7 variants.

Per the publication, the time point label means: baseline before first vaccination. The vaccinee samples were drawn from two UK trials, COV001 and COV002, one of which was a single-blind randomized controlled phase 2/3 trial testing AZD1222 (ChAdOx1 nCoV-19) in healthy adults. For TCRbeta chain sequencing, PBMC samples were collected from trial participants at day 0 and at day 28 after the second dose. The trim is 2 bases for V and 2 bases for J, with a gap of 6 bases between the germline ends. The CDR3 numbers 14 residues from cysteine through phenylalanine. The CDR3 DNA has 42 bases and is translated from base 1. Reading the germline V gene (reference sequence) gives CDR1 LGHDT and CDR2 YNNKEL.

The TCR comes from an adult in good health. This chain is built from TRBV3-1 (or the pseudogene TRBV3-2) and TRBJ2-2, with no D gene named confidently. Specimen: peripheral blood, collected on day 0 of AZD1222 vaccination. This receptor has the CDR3 CASSQPINTGELFF. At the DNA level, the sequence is TGTGCCAGCAGCCAACCGATTAACACCGGGGAGCTGTTTTTT.